This T cell receptor (beta chain) was recovered during a study of ipilimumab plus nivolumab after autologous stem cell transplantation. Study in general: Myeloma patients were high-risk transplant-naive or relapsed within 3 years of first autologous transplant. Study results and caveats: TCR repertoire, Treg phenotype and gut microbiota reportedly support more study of this approach.

Generated by immunoSEQ multiplex PCR, the TCRdb table keeps only in-frame clones and is missing some. The table shows about 3,500 clones, with about 91% occurring only once. From germline, CDR1 is LGHNA and CDR2 YNFKEQ. This CDR3 is 18 amino acids long. V trimming: 1 base; J trimming: 7 bases; junction bases outside the gene matches: 10. Comment on this clone: Its antigen is unknown.

Starting 14 to 28 days after autologous transplant, ipilimumab 1 mg/kg was given. Dosing: nivolumab 3 mg/kg IV, weeks 1, 4, 7, 10, then every two weeks to week 26. This chain joins TRBV4-2 and TRBJ2-2; 12 bases line up with TRBD2. The TCR was taken from a male donor with multiple myeloma. The sample in question was PBMCs, obtained in a trial of ipilimumab plus nivolumab as post-transplant consolidation. CDR3 protein: CASSQAQRTSGIRGELFF. The CDR3 DNA reads as TGTGCCAGCAGCCAAGCTCAAAGGACTAGCGGGATTCGCGGGGAGCTGTTTTTT.